This TCR beta chain is from a study of T cell responses to AZD1222 COVID-19 vaccine. Germline V gene lookup returns CDR1 SEHNR and CDR2 FQNEAQ (reference sequence). The J segment lost 2 bases and the V segment lost 0 bases, leaving 4 bases of the junction unmatched. CDR3 length: 16 residues. The table lists this clone with a few counts. Using immunoSEQ multiplex PCR, the repertoire was profiled, and TCRdb retains in-frame clones only, with some absent. The sample yields 95,000 to 150,000 clones, 80% to 95% seen once. The sample consisted of peripheral blood, taken 28 days after the second dose of the MenACWY control vaccine. V is TRBV7-9 and J is TRBJ2-1; 7 bases agree with TRBD1. This receptor was obtained from an adult who received the MenACWY meningococcal vaccine as a control. CDR3 sequence (DNA): TGTGCCAGCAGCTTAGCAGGGGGCATCCCCTACAATGAGCAGTTCTTC. Its translation: CASSLAGGIPYNEQFF. Variable domain in full (rest from reference TRBV7-9 and TRBJ2-1): DTGVSQNPRHKITKRGQNVTFRCDPISEHNRLYWYRQTLGQGPEFLTYFQNEAQLEKSRLLSDRFSAERPKGSFSTLEIQRTEQGDSAMYLCASSLAGGIPYNEQFFGPGTRLTVL.